This T cell receptor beta chain was identified during a study of T cells after yellow fever vaccination. With respect to this clonotype: The antigen is not known.

Overall study results and limits: After the booster, about 95% of CD4 and approximately 87% of CD8 primary-response clones were re-detected.

In germline, CDR1 is SEHNR, CDR2 FQNEAQ (reference sequence). The CDR3 totals 15 residues. V was shortened by 5 bases and J by 3 bases, with 13 bases between the two germline ends. TCRdb re-derived calls from the 5' RACE reads in MiXCR, one entry per CDR3 protein. Of some 350,000 distinct CDR3 sequences listed, 6.2% are singletons. This material consisted of PBMCs, taken 5 days after the yellow fever booster vaccination. The V call is TRBV7-9, the J call TRBJ2-2; perhaps TRBD2 as D (5 bases). This clonotype was sampled from a young man who received the YFV17D yellow fever vaccine. CDR3 bases: TGTGCCAGCAGCCCCAGCGGAAGTTACACCGGGGAGCTGTTTTTT. This sequence encodes CASSPSGSYTGELFF.